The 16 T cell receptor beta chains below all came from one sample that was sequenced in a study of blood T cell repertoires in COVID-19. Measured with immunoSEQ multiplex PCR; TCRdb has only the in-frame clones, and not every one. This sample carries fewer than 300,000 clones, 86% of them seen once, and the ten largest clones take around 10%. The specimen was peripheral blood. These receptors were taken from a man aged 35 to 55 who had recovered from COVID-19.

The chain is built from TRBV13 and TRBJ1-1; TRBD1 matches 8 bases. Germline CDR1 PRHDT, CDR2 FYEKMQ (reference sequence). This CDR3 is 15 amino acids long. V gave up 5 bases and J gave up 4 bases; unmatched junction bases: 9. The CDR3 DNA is TGTGCCAGCAGCCCAGGGGACAGGCTGGTCACTGAAGCTTTCTTT. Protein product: CASSPGDRLVTEAFF.

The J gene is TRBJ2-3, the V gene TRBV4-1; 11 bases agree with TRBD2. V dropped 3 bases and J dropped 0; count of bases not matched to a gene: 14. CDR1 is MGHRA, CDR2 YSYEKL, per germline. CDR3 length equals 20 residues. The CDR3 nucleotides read TGCGCCAGCAGCCATCGCGTTGGGGCTAGCGGGGGGTCTAGCACAGATACGCAGTATTTT. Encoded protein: CASSHRVGASGGSSTDTQYF.

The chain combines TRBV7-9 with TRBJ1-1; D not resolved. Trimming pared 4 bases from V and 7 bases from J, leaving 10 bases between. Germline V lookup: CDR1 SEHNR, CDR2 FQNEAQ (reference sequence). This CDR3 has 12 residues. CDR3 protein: CASSSPHSEAFF. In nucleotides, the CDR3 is TGTGCCAGCAGCTCTCCCCACAGTGAAGCTTTCTTT.

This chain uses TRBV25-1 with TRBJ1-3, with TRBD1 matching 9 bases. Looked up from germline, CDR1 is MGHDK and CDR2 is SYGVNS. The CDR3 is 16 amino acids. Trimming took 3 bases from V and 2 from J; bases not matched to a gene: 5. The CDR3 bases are TGTGCCAGCAGTGACCAGAGACAGGGGGCTGGAAACACCATATATTTT. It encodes CASSDQRQGAGNTIYF.

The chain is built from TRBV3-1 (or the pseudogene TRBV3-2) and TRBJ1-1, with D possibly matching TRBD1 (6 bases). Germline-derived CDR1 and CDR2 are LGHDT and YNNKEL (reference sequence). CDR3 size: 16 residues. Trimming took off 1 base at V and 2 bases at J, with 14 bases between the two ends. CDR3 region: CASSQADGRGNTEAFF. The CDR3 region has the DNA TGTGCCAGCAGCCAAGCTGACGGCAGGGGAAACACTGAAGCTTTCTTT.

DNA of the CDR3: TGTGCCAGCAGCCAAAGTGGGCCGCACGGGCAGTACTTC. This encodes CASSQSGPHGQYF. The chain combines TRBV3-1 (or the pseudogene TRBV3-2) with TRBJ2-7; D call uncertain. CDR3 length: 13 residues. Trimming removed 2 bases from V and 9 bases from J, with 14 bases in between. CDR1 and CDR2 from the germline V gene are LGHDT and YNNKEL (reference sequence).

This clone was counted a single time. The DNA for the CDR3 is TGTGCCAGCAGTTCAGAGCGGGGGGTGAGCGGGACCCAGTACTTC. The encoded protein is CASSSERGVSGTQYF. The chain employs TRBV6-6 and TRBJ2-5; TRBD2 matches at 9 bases. The germline gives CDR1 MNHNY, CDR2 SVGAGI (reference sequence). V shed 4 bases and J 7 bases; nucleotides not matched to a gene: 10. This CDR3 has 15 amino acids.

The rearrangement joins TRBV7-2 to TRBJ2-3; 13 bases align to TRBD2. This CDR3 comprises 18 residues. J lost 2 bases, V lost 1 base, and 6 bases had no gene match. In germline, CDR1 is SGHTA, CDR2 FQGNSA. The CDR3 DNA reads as TGTGCCAGCAGCTTAGGGACTAGCGGGAGTATCCCCACAGATACGCAGTATTTT. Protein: CASSLGTSGSIPTDTQYF.

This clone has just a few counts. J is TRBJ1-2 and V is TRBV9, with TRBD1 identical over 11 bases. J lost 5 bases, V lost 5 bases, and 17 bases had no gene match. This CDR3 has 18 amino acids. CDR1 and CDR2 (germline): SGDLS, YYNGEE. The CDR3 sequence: CASSAPVSAGQGGYGYTF. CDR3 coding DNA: TGTGCCAGCAGTGCACCTGTTTCGGCGGGACAGGGGGGGTATGGCTACACCTTC.

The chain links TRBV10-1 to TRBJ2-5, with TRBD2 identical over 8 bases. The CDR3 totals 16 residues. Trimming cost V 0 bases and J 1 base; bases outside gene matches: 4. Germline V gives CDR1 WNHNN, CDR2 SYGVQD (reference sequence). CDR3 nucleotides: TGCGCCAGCAGTGAGTCTAGGACTAGCCCCCAAGAGACCCAGTACTTC. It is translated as CASSESRTSPQETQYF.

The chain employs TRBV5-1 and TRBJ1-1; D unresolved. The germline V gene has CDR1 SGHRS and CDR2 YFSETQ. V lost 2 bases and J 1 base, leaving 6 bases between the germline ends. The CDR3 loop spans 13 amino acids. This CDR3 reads CASSFGRNTEAFF. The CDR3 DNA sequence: TGCGCCAGCAGCTTTGGCAGGAACACTGAAGCTTTCTTT.

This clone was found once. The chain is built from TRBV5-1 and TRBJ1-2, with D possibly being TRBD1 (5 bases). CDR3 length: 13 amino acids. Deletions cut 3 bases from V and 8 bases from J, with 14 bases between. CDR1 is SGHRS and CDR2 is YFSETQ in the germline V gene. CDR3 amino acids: CASSSSGTYGYTF. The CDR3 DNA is TGCGCCAGCAGCTCGTCCGGGACTTACGGCTACACCTTC.

In DNA form, the CDR3 reads TGTGCCAGCAGTGGACTCAATGAGCAGTTCTTC. It encodes CASSGLNEQFF. This rearrangement joins TRBV25-1 to TRBJ2-1; no clear D gene. V shed 4 bases and J shed 6 bases, with 4 bases lying between them. This CDR3 region has 11 residues. The germline gives CDR1 MGHDK, CDR2 SYGVNS. The full variable domain, with the rest looked up from reference TRBV25-1 and TRBJ2-1, is EADIYQTPRYLVIGTGKKITLECSQTMGHDKMYWYQQDPGMELHLIHYSYGVNSTEKGDLSSESTVSRIRTEHFPLTLESARPSHTSQYLCASSGLNEQFFGPGTRLTVL.

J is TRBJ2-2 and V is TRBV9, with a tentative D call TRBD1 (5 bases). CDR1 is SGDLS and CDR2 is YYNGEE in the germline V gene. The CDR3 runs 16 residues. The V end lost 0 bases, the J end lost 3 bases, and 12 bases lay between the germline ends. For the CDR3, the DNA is TGTGCCAGCAGCGTAGAAATTGACAGAGACACCGGGGAGCTGTTTTTT. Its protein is CASSVEIDRDTGELFF.

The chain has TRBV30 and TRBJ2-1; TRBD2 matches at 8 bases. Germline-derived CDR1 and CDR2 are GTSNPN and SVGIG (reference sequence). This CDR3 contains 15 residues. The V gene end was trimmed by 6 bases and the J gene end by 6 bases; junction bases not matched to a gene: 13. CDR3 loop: CACSLESGGPNEQFF. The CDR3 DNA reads TGTGCCTGCTCCCTCGAGTCGGGAGGGCCCAATGAGCAGTTCTTC.

CDR3 region: CASRRTSGRSYEQYF. The DNA for the CDR3 is TGTGCCAGCAGACGGACTAGCGGGCGCTCCTACGAGCAGTACTTC. This sequence joins TRBV6-5 and TRBJ2-7; 11 bases fit TRBD2. The CDR3 covers 15 residues. In germline, CDR1 is MNHEY, CDR2 SVGAGI. Trimming removed 6 bases from V and 0 bases from J; junction bases left unmatched: 4.